A selection of T cell receptor beta chains follows, all from one sample in a study of blood T cell repertoires in COVID-19. Assay used: immunoSEQ multiplex PCR; TCRdb lists only in-frame clones, some missing. The table includes roughly 200,000 clones, 80% to 85% detected once. What was sequenced was peripheral blood. The source is a woman aged 35 to 49 with COVID-19, enrolled during active disease. Both conserved end residues are part of each CDR3. The D gene is left open where the match is weak. Size values are once, few and many counts, or a class for expanded clones, and some rows have none.

clone size	V gene	D gene	J gene	CDR3 DNA	CDR3 protein
.	TRBV9	TRBD1	TRBJ1-5	TGTGCCAGCAGCGCGGGACAGGGAGGCAATCAGCCCCAGCATTTT	CASSAGQGGNQPQHF
.	TRBV28	.	TRBJ1-1	TGTGCCAGCACCAAGAACACTGAAGCTTTCTTT	CASTKNTEAFF
.	TRBV7-9	.	TRBJ2-1	TGTGCCATCAGATTCCTAGCAGTGGTTGAGCAGTTCTTC	CAIRFLAVVEQFF
.	TRBV5-1	TRBD1	TRBJ1-5	TGCGCCAGCAGCTTGAGGGGACAGGGCGAGCCCCAGCATTTT	CASSLRGQGEPQHF
.	TRBV15	.	TRBJ1-2	TGTGCCACCAGCAGAGGGACAGAAGATGGCTACACCTTC	CATSRGTEDGYTF
few	TRBV11-2	TRBD1	TRBJ1-1	TGTGCCAGCAGCCCCTCGGGACAGGGCCCTAACACTGAAGCTTTCTTT	CASSPSGQGPNTEAFF
.	TRBV7-6	TRBD2	TRBJ2-3	TGTGCCAGCAGCTTGGCTAGCGGGAGTGGGACAGATACGCAGTATTTT	CASSLASGSGTDTQYF
.	TRBV2	TRBD1	TRBJ1-2	TGTGCCAGCCGCGACAGGGGTGGCTACACCTTC	CASRDRGGYTF
.	TRBV7-6	TRBD1	TRBJ1-4	TGTGCCAGCAGCTTACGCCGGCGACAGGGCCGGAATGAAAAACTGTTTTTT	CASSLRRRQGRNEKLFF
.	TRBV4-1	TRBD2	TRBJ2-7	TGCGCCAGCAGCCACCCAGGGACTAGCGGATCCTACGAGCAGTACTTC	CASSHPGTSGSYEQYF
.	TRBV18	.	TRBJ1-1	TGTGCCAGCTCACCTGGGCCAGCGGGGCCGAACACTGAAGCTTTCTTT	CASSPGPAGPNTEAFF
.	TRBV3-1/TRBV3-2	.	TRBJ1-2	TGTGCCAGCAGCTCGCCAGGCCCCCCACTTCCGAACTATGGCTACACCTTC	CASSSPGPPLPNYGYTF
.	TRBV19	.	TRBJ1-6	TGTGCCAGTAGTATAAACGGACCCGGCCAGGGAGGTTCACCCCTCCACTTT	CASSINGPGQGGSPLHF
.	TRBV18	TRBD2	TRBJ2-2	TGTGCCAGCTCACCTCAAACCGGGACTAGCGGGGTTGCGAACACCGGGGAGCTGTTTTTT	CASSPQTGTSGVANTGELFF
.	TRBV6-6	TRBD1	TRBJ1-4	TGTGCCAGCCGGACTACAGGGGGTAATGAAAAACTGTTTTTT	CASRTTGGNEKLFF
.	TRBV5-8	TRBD1	TRBJ1-2	TGTGCCAGCAGCTCCCGGGACAGGATTAGGTCTAACTATGGCTACACCTTC	CASSSRDRIRSNYGYTF
.	TRBV15	.	TRBJ1-2	TGTGCCACCAGCAGAGGGGGGGACGGCTACACCTTC	CATSRGGDGYTF
.	TRBV29-1	.	TRBJ1-2	TGCAGCGGTGGGGACCCTGGAGGGGATGGCTACACCTTC	CSGGDPGGDGYTF
.	TRBV29-1	TRBD2	TRBJ2-1	TGCAGCGTTGAAGGTGACGGACTAGAACCTTACAATGAGCAGTTCTTC	CSVEGDGLEPYNEQFF
once	TRBV10-1	.	TRBJ1-1	TGCGCCAGCAGTGCCTCCGAGGGAGTAAACACTGAAGCTTTCTTT	CASSASEGVNTEAFF
.	TRBV11-2	.	TRBJ2-7	TGTGCCAGCAGCCCTCTAGCAAGCGAGCAGTACTTC	CASSPLASEQYF
.	TRBV9	TRBD2	TRBJ2-1	TGTGCCAGCAGCGTAGCCGCAACAGTTCGGACTAGCGGCAGCAATGAGCAGTTCTTC	CASSVAATVRTSGSNEQFF
.	TRBV24-1	TRBD1	TRBJ2-1	TGTGCCACCAGTGATTTAGACAGGGGGAGCTACAATGAGCAGTTCTTC	CATSDLDRGSYNEQFF
.	TRBV3-1/TRBV3-2	.	TRBJ1-6	TGTGCCAGCAGCCAGGGGCCTCATTCACCCCTCCACTTT	CASSQGPHSPLHF
.	TRBV3-1/TRBV3-2	.	TRBJ2-3	TGTGCCAGCAGCCAATACCGGGGAACTACAGATACGCAGTATTTT	CASSQYRGTTDTQYF
.	TRBV5-1	TRBD2	TRBJ2-5	TGCGCCAGCAGCTTTAGTACTAGCGGGATGTACTTC	CASSFSTSGMYF
once	TRBV6-5	TRBD2	TRBJ2-7	TGTGCCAGCGTGGATCTAGCGGGGGCACCCTACGAGCAGTACTTC	CASVDLAGAPYEQYF
.	TRBV7-8	TRBD2	TRBJ2-1	TGTGCCAGCAGTCTCCCCCGGGGGGACAATGAGCAGTTCTTC	CASSLPRGDNEQFF
.	TRBV11-3	TRBD1	TRBJ2-7	TGTGCCAGCAGCCCGGGACAGGCGATACACTCCTACGAGCAGTACTTC	CASSPGQAIHSYEQYF
few	TRBV19	TRBD1	TRBJ1-4	TGTGCCAGTAGTCCCCTTCGGACAGGGGTGAGCGAAAAACTGTTTTTT	CASSPLRTGVSEKLFF
.	TRBV5-1	TRBD1	TRBJ1-2	TGCGCCAGCAGCCCTGGACAGGGGTATGGCTACACCTTC	CASSPGQGYGYTF
.	TRBV28	.	TRBJ2-7	TGTGCCAGCAGTTTTGGGGGCCTAACCTACGAGCAGTACTTC	CASSFGGLTYEQYF
once	TRBV19	.	TRBJ1-3	TGTGCCAGTAGTATTGTCCGGGGAACTGGAAACACCATATATTTT	CASSIVRGTGNTIYF
few	TRBV3-1/TRBV3-2	TRBD1	TRBJ1-4	TGTGCCAGCAGCCCCCCCGGGACAGGAGTTAATGAAAAACTGTTTTTT	CASSPPGTGVNEKLFF
.	TRBV28	.	TRBJ2-5	TGTGCCAGCAGTCCAAGCACCCCAGGGACCCAGTACTTC	CASSPSTPGTQYF
.	TRBV3-1/TRBV3-2	TRBD1	TRBJ1-2	TGTGCCAGCACCACGACAGGGGGGTATGGCTACACCTTC	CASTTTGGYGYTF